This TCR beta chain derives from a study of shared clonotypes between healthy human individuals. TCRdb's copy holds only in-frame clones and misses some; the assay was immunoSEQ multiplex PCR. The sample holds hundreds of thousands of clones, 97% seen once. Trimming removed 0 bases from V and 2 bases from J, with 6 bases in between. This CDR3 contains 13 residues. Germline-derived CDR1 and CDR2 are SGHRS and YFSETQ. The rearrangement links TRBV5-1 to TRBJ2-7, with D uncertain. The sequence was obtained from a woman aged 25-40 years in good health. The sequencing input was naive CD4+ T cells sorted from blood. Subset given: CD45RA+ positively selected. In DNA, the CDR3 is TGCGCCAGCAGCTTGGAGTCTACCTACGAGCAGTACTTC. As protein: CASSLESTYEQYF.